This entry lists 10 T cell receptor beta chains sequenced from one sample in a study of cytomegalovirus exposure and HLA in healthy donors (dated by TCRdb to 2017 to 2019). Libraries were constructed by the immunoSEQ multiplex PCR assay. A mixture of 60 forward primers for TCR Vbeta segments and 13 reverse primers for TCR Jbeta segments was used in the multiplex PCR. TCRdb took over this immuneACCESS table, retaining in-frame rearrangements with V and J assigned. Such tables are incomplete; in checked studies, under half of the missing clones stem from an unresolved V gene, and the remainder is unexplained. The sample profile shows about 130,000 clones; approximately 85% of them were found once. The ten largest clonotypes hold roughly 1.7% of the sample. The specimen sequenced was PBMCs. Receptors originate from a boy aged 5-17 years in good health and CMV-seronegative.

For the CDR3, the DNA is TGTGCCAGCATCGGGACTACCGGAGCGAGAGCGCAGTATTTT. Amino acid sequence: CASIGTTGARAQYF. This chain connects TRBV6-5 to TRBJ2-3, with 7 bases aligning to TRBD2. Germline-derived CDR1 and CDR2 are MNHEY and SVGAGI. The CDR3 has 14 amino acids. J gave up 10 bases and V 7 bases, and 14 bases lay outside the gene matches.

This clone was observed once. The V call is TRBV7-9, the J call TRBJ2-5, with 15 bases that match TRBD2. CDR1 is SEHNR, CDR2 FQNEAQ, per germline (reference sequence). The V and J ends lost 1 base and 4 bases, in that order; junction bases with no gene match: 10. This CDR3 region has 19 residues. CDR3 residues: CASSLVGTSGGSNRETQYF. CDR3 coding DNA: TGTGCCAGCAGCTTAGTCGGGACTAGCGGGGGGTCCAACAGAGAGACCCAGTACTTC.

Comments on this clone: Other DNA sequences within the sample encode an identical CDR3. This chain uses TRBV5-3 with TRBJ2-2; tentatively, D is TRBD1 (5 bases). TRBV5-3 counts as an open reading frame of uncertain function. The CDR3 runs to 16 residues. Trimming removed 1 base from V and 4 bases from J, with 14 bases in between. CDR3 sequence reads: CARSLRQGWSTGELFF. The CDR3 region has the DNA TGTGCCAGAAGCTTGAGGCAGGGCTGGAGCACCGGGGAGCTGTTTTTT.

The chain is built from TRBV5-4 and TRBJ2-6; D possibly corresponds to TRBD2 (5 bases). The CDR3 is 18 amino acids. Trimming removed 4 bases from V and 2 bases from J, with 19 bases in between. Germline V gene data show CDR1 as SGHNT and CDR2 as YYREEE (reference sequence). The CDR3: CASSPRRGSIAGANVLTF. CDR3 nucleotide sequence: TGTGCCAGCAGCCCGCGACGAGGGTCTATAGCTGGGGCCAACGTCCTGACTTTC.

This clone showed up just a few times. V gene TRBV11-2 combines with J gene TRBJ2-3; 8 nucleotides match TRBD1. With V trimmed by 6 bases and J by 6 bases, 5 bases remained unmatched. The CDR3 has 13 amino acids. The germline V gene has CDR1 SGHAT and CDR2 FQNNGV. The CDR3 bases are TGTGCCAGCAGGAATACAGGGGGTGATACGCAGTATTTT. It is translated as CASRNTGGDTQYF.

The rearrangement uses TRBV5-8 and TRBJ2-3, with TRBD1 identical over 7 bases. Germline V gene data show CDR1 as SGHTS and CDR2 as YDEGEE. Unmatched junction bases numbered 5, after V lost 0 bases and J lost 4 bases. This CDR3 region has 15 residues. CDR3 amino acids: CASSLGQGTADTQYF. CDR3 coding DNA: TGTGCCAGCAGCTTGGGACAGGGAACTGCAGATACGCAGTATTTT.

The chain has TRBV12-5 and TRBJ2-2; 7 nucleotides align to TRBD2. Trimming took 4 bases from V and 5 from J; bases not matched to a gene: 4. Germline CDR1 is LGHNT and CDR2 is FRNRAP. The CDR3 consists of 14 residues. CDR3: CASGSLGGTGELFF. The CDR3 DNA sequence: TGTGCTAGTGGTTCACTCGGGGGGACCGGGGAGCTGTTTTTT.

This clone was seen only a few times. This same CDR3 is encoded by further DNA sequences in the sample. The rearrangement links TRBV5-6 to TRBJ1-3; a weak D match, TRBD1 (5 bases). The V gene's germline CDR1 is SGHDT and CDR2 YYEEEE. Trimming left V 0 bases short and J 3 bases short, with 7 bases between. The CDR3 is 14 amino acids. Here the CDR3 reads CASSLGQLGNTIYF. Written as DNA, the CDR3 is TGTGCCAGCAGCTTGGGACAGCTTGGAAACACCATATATTTT.

The genes are TRBV7-6 and TRBJ2-7; tentatively, D is TRBD1 (5 bases). CDR1 and CDR2 from the germline V gene are SGHVS and FNYEAQ. CDR3 length: 14 amino acids. V lost 1 base, J lost 2 bases, and 9 bases lay in between. As DNA, the CDR3 is TGTGCCAGCAGCTTAGGCTCAGGGCCCTACGAGCAGTACTTC. It specifies CASSLGSGPYEQYF.

This rearrangement joins TRBV7-9 to TRBJ1-5; D ambiguous. The CDR3 extends over 13 amino acids. From germline, CDR1 is SEHNR and CDR2 FQNEAQ (reference sequence). Trimming took off 3 bases at V and 7 bases at J, with 10 bases between the two ends. The CDR3 nucleotides read TGTGCCAGCAGCTTCCTAGACCAGCAGCCCCAGCATTTT. Amino acid sequence: CASSFLDQQPQHF.